One sample yielded the 13 T cell receptor beta chains listed below, sequenced in a study of blood T cells in healthy people across ages. Primed by a sample-barcoded 5' primer and a J-beta primer mix, a second PCR proceeded for about 7 to 11 cycles. MiXCR, applied by TCRdb to the 5' RACE reads, yields one record per CDR3 protein. The table records about 2 million distinct CDR3 sequences, approximately 50% of them present only once. Sequencing input: blood. The receptors derive from a woman in her 40s in good health.

The chain recombines TRBV4-3 with TRBJ1-1; unclear D gene. The CDR3 is 12 residues long. Germline V gene sequence: CDR1 LGHNA, CDR2 YSLEER. V lost 0 bases and J 9 bases, leaving 8 bases between the germline ends. The CDR3 bases are TGCGCCAGCAGCCAAGATGGGGTACAAGCTTTCTTT. Amino acid sequence: CASSQDGVQAFF.

The rearrangement joins TRBV5-1 to TRBJ1-4; a weak D match, TRBD1 (6 bases). CDR3 length: 16 amino acids. Per the germline V gene, CDR1 is SGHRS and CDR2 is YFSETQ. V was trimmed by 0 bases and J by 5 bases, leaving 14 bases between them. The CDR3 DNA follows: TGCGCCAGCAGCTTGGCCGGCGGAAGGGGGAATGAAAAACTGTTTTTT. Protein: CASSLAGGRGNEKLFF. Full variable domain (rest looked up from reference TRBV5-1 and TRBJ1-4): KAGVTQTPRYLIKTRGQQVTLSCSPISGHRSVSWYQQTPGQGLQFLFEYFSETQRNKGNFPGRFSGRQFSNSRSEMNVSTLELGDSALYLCASSLAGGRGNEKLFFGSGTQLSVL.

A remark on this clonotype: One end of the junction does not line up with germline, which may come from a read error. The chain links TRBV27 to TRBJ2-6; D ambiguous. CDR1 is MNHEY, CDR2 SMNVEV, per germline (reference sequence). This CDR3 is 15 amino acids long. The CDR3 nucleotides read TGTGCCAACAGTTCCCGGGTTCTCGGGGCCAACGTCCTGACTTTC. Translation gives CANSSRVLGANVLTF.

The sample holds a few counts of this clonotype. This chain connects TRBV27 to TRBJ2-7; 10 nucleotides agree with TRBD1. This CDR3 has 15 residues. The J segment lost 1 base and the V segment lost 3 bases, leaving 3 bases of the junction unmatched. Germline V gene lookup returns CDR1 MNHEY and CDR2 SMNVEV (reference sequence). CDR3 sequence reads: CASSFWGQGSYEQYF. In DNA form, the CDR3 reads TGTGCCAGCAGTTTTTGGGGACAGGGGTCCTACGAGCAGTACTTC.

This chain connects TRBV15 to TRBJ2-5; 11 bases match TRBD2. V lost 0 bases, J lost 0 bases, and 15 bases stayed unmatched. Germline V lookup: CDR1 LNHNV, CDR2 YYDKDF (reference sequence). This CDR3 has 21 residues. This CDR3 reads CATSRDLLVAGGRGYQETQYF. The CDR3 DNA reads as TGTGCCACCAGCAGAGATCTCTTAGTAGCGGGGGGGCGGGGGTACCAAGAGACCCAGTACTTC.

This clonotype was counted a single time. Its ends do not fully match the called genes, so a read error is possible. The genes are TRBV9 and TRBJ2-7; 7 nucleotides match TRBD2. This CDR3 spans 15 amino acids. Germline V CDR1 and CDR2: SGDLS, YYNGEE. CDR3 sequence: CASSIGAGSSYEQYF. Here the CDR3 DNA reads TGTGCCAGCAGCATCGGAGCGGGGAGCTCCTACGAGCAGTATTTC. The entire variable domain, with the rest obtained from reference TRBV9 and TRBJ2-7, is as follows: DSGVTQTPKHLITATGQRVTLRCSPRSGDLSVYWYQQSLDQGLQFLIQYYNGEERAKGNILERFSAQQFPDLHSELNLSSLELGDSALYFCASSIGAGSSYEQYFGPGTRLTVT.

This clonotype was seen a few times. The chain recombines TRBV20-1 with TRBJ2-3; 9 bases match TRBD2. This CDR3 contains 16 residues. J lost 4 bases, V lost 0 bases, and 8 bases had no gene match. Germline V gene lookup returns CDR1 DFQATT and CDR2 SNEGSKA (reference sequence). CDR3 sequence (DNA): TGCAGTGCTAGAGAATGGGGACTAGCAAATGCAGATACGCAGTATTTT. Encoded protein: CSAREWGLANADTQYF.

The chain has TRBV20-1 and TRBJ2-5; 10 bases map to TRBD2. V dropped 5 bases and J dropped 0; count of bases not matched to a gene: 6. Germline lookup yields CDR1 DFQATT and CDR2 SNEGSKA (reference sequence). The CDR3 consists of 15 residues. CDR3 nucleotides: TGCAGTGCTCCAACTAGCGGGGCCAACCAAGAGACCCAGTACTTC. This codes for CSAPTSGANQETQYF.

This clonotype was seen once. The chain combines TRBV28 with TRBJ1-5; possible D gene TRBD1, 5 bases. Trimming stripped 3 bases from V and 2 bases from J, with 14 bases between. The CDR3 extends over 16 amino acids. Germline CDR1 reads MDHEN; CDR2 reads SYDVKM. CDR3 amino acids: CASSLFRAGGNQPQHF. The DNA for the CDR3 is TGTGCCAGCAGTTTGTTCAGGGCGGGTGGCAATCAGCCCCAGCATTTT.

The chain uses TRBV11-2 and TRBJ1-2, with a weak D call TRBD1 (6 bases). Germline V gene lookup returns CDR1 SGHAT and CDR2 FQNNGV. Trimming removed 5 bases from V and 4 bases from J, with 20 bases in between. The CDR3 has 16 residues. DNA of the CDR3: TGTGCCAGCAGCCACCTACCCTCTACAGGGAGCTATGGCTACACCTTC. This codes for CASSHLPSTGSYGYTF.

This sequence joins TRBV5-6 and TRBJ2-4; no clear D gene. This CDR3 contains 16 residues. The germline CDR1 and CDR2 sequences are SGHDT and YYEEEE. V lost 1 base, J lost 0 bases, and 11 bases lay in between. For the CDR3, the DNA is TGTGCCAGCAGCTTGCAGACGGAACTAGCCAAAAACATTCAGTACTTC. This codes for CASSLQTELAKNIQYF.

This clonotype has ten or more counts. The chain carries TRBV10-3 and TRBJ2-7; 12 nucleotides align to TRBD1. Germline CDR1 reads ENHRY; CDR2 reads SYGVKD. V shed 0 bases, J shed 4 bases, and the junction held 4 bases outside the gene matches. The CDR3 has 16 residues. The CDR3 is CAISESGDRGLYEQYF. The CDR3 DNA is TGTGCCATCAGTGAGTCGGGGGACAGGGGGCTTTACGAGCAGTACTTC.

The rearrangement uses TRBV12-3 or TRBV12-4 and TRBJ2-3, with TRBD2 matching over 9 bases. There are 12 residues in the CDR3. Unmatched junction bases numbered 2, after V lost 10 bases and J lost 3 bases. The DNA of the CDR3 is TGTGCCACTAGCGGGATTACAGATACGCAGTATTTT. Translating it yields CATSGITDTQYF.